This passage covers 6 T cell receptor beta chains from one sample sequenced in a study of Graves' ophthalmopathy and Graves' hyperthyroidism. Amplified material comprised TCR beta CDR3 regions derived from RNA transcripts. After a first-round RT-PCR with HTBI primers, a second-round multiplex PCR was run. TCRdb fed the multiplex PCR reads into MiXCR, producing one record per CDR3 protein. The sample lists roughly 600,000 distinct CDR3 sequences, just under 40% occurring once. Sequenced: peripheral blood or thyroid tissue (not recorded which). The receptors were gathered from an adult man with Graves' hyperthyroidism.

This clonotype was recorded many times. The DNA of the CDR3 is TGTGCCAGCAATTGGGAGGGGGCCGGATCCTACGAGCAGTACTTC. It is translated as CASNWEGAGSYEQYF. This sequence joins TRBV5-5 and TRBJ2-7, with D tentatively TRBD1 or TRBD2 (7 bases each). Germline loops: CDR1 SGHKS, CDR2 YYEKEE (reference sequence). Trimming cost V 6 bases and J 1 base, with 17 bases left between them. The CDR3 sequence is 15 residues long.

This clonotype came up once. The chain couples TRBV10-3 to TRBJ1-2; D uncertain. The CDR3 length is 10 residues. V shed 2 bases and J shed 8 bases, with 3 bases lying between them. CDR1 and CDR2 from the germline V gene are ENHRY and SYGVKD. Written as DNA, the CDR3 is TGTGCCATCAGTGAGGAGGGCTACACCTTC. This encodes CAISEEGYTF.

This clonotype was observed a handful of times. The chain has TRBV5-1 and TRBJ2-7; D not certain. The germline gives CDR1 SGHRS, CDR2 YFSETQ. The V end was cut by 1 base, the J end by 4 bases, with 18 bases between. The CDR3 has 16 residues. The DNA of the CDR3 is TGCGCCAGCAGCTTGCTCAGCGCAGGCGCAGGTTACGAGCAGTACTTC. Translated: CASSLLSAGAGYEQYF.

This clonotype was seen only once. This may arise from a read error, as a much more abundant clone is one base away. V usage is TRBV20-1 and J usage is TRBJ2-7; D remains ambiguous. The CDR3 consists of 14 residues. Germline values: CDR1 DFQATT, CDR2 SNEGSKA (reference sequence). CDR3 region: CRASRGVTDYEQYF. CDR3 nucleotide sequence: TGCAGAGCTAGTCGCGGCGTAACGGACTACGAGCAGTACTTC.

This clonotype was detected ten times or more. The rearrangement joins TRBV29-1 to TRBJ2-6, with D possibly called TRBD1 or TRBD2 (5 bases each). V lost 5 bases to trimming and J lost 2 bases, with 10 bases between them. CDR3 length equals 14 residues. Germline CDR1 reads SQVTM; CDR2 reads ANQGSEA. The CDR3 spells CSVWSGPGANVLTF. The CDR3, as DNA: TGCAGCGTTTGGTCGGGACCTGGGGCCAACGTCCTGACTTTC.

Concerning this clonotype: This CDR3 is missing its conserved last phenylalanine or tryptophan, likely due to a read error. No DNA is shown, since the ends of the CDR3 on it are uncertain; the CDR3 is the one TCRdb lists. The chain combines TRBV5-6 with TRBJ1-3. Per germline, CDR1 SGHDT and CDR2 YYEEEE. Counting both end residues, the CDR3 totals 9 amino acids. CDR3 sequence: CASSLQGRA.